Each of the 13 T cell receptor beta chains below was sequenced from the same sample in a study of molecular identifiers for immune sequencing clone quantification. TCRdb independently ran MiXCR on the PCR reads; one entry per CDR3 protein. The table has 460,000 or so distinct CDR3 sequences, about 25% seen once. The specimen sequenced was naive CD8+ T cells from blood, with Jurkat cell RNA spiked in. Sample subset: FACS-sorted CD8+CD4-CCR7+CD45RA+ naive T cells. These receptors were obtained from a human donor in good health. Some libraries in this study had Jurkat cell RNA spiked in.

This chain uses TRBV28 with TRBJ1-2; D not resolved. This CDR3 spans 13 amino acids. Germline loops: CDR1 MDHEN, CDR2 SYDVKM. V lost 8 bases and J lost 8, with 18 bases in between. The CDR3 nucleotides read TGTGCCAGCTCCAGACCCGGGGTTGAAGGCTACACCTTC. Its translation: CASSRPGVEGYTF.

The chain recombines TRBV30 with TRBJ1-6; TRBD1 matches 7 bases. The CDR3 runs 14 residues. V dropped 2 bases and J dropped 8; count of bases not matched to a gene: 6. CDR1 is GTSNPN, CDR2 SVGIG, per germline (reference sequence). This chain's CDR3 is CAWSTTGTDSPLHF. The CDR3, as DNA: TGTGCCTGGAGTACGACAGGGACCGATTCACCCCTCCACTTT.

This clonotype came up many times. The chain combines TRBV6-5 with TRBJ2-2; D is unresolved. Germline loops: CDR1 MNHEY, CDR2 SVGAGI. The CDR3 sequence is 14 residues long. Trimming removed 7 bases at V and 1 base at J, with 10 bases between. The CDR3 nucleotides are TGTGCCAGCATCTCCGTCGGGAACACCGGGGAGCTGTTTTTT. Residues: CASISVGNTGELFF.

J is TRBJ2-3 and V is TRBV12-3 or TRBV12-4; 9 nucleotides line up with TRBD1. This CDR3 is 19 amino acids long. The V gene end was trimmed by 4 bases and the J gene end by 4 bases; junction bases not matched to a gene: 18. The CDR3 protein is CASSSPIAPGQGGADTQYF. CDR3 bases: TGTGCCAGCAGTTCACCAATCGCCCCGGGACAGGGTGGTGCAGATACGCAGTATTTT.

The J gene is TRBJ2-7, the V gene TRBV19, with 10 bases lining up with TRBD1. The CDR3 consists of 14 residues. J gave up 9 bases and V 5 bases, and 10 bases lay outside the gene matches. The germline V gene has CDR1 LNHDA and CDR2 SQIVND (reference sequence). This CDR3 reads CASSAAGTGVGQYF. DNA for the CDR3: TGTGCCAGTAGTGCAGCCGGGACAGGGGTCGGGCAGTACTTC.

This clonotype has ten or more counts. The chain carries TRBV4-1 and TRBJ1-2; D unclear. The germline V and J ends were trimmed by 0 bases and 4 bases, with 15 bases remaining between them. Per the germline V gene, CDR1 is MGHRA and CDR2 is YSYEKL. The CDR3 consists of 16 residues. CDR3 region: CASSQDRREGFYGYTF. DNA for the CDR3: TGCGCCAGCAGCCAAGATAGGAGGGAAGGTTTCTATGGCTACACCTTC.

The CDR3 loop reads CASSGSEYSNQPQHF. CDR3 DNA: TGTGCCAGTAGCGGATCAGAGTATAGCAATCAGCCCCAGCATTTT. The V gene is TRBV19, the J gene TRBJ1-5, with D unresolved. CDR1 and CDR2 (germline): LNHDA, SQIVND (reference sequence). Trimming removed 6 bases at V and 0 bases at J, with 12 bases between. This CDR3 comprises 15 residues.

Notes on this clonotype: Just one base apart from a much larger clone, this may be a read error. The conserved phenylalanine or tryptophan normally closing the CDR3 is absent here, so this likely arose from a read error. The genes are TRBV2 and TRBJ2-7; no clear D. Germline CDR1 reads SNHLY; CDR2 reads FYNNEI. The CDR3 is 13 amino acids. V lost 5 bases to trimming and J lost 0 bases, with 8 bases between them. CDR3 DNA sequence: TGTGCCAGCAGTACAGCTAGCTCCTACGAGCAGTACCTC. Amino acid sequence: CASSTASSYEQYL.

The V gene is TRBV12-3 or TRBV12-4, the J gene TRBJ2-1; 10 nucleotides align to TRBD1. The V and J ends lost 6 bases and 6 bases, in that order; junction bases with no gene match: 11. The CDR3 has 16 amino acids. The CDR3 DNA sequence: TGTGCCAGCAGCCCTCGACAGGGGGCGCACATCAATGAGCAGTTCTTC. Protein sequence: CASSPRQGAHINEQFF.

For the CDR3, the DNA is TGTGCCAGTAGTATAGTTGCGAACACTGAAGCTTTCTTT. Amino acids: CASSIVANTEAFF. V and J are TRBV19 and TRBJ1-1; D is unresolved. V lost 1 base and J 1 base, leaving 4 bases between the germline ends. Germline CDR1 is LNHDA and CDR2 is SQIVND (reference sequence). The CDR3 spans 13 residues.

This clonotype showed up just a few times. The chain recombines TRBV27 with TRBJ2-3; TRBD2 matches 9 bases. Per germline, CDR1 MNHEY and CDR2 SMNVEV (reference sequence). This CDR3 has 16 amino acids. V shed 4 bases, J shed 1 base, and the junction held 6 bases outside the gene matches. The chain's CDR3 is CASSYQASGGTDTQYF. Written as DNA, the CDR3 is TGTGCCAGCAGTTACCAGGCTAGCGGGGGCACAGATACGCAGTATTTT.

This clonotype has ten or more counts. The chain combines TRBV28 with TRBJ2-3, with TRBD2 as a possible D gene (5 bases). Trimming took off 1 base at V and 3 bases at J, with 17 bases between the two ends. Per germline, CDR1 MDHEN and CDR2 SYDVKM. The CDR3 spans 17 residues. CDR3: CASSLYHRGRHTDTQYF. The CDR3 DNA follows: TGTGCCAGCAGTTTATACCACCGGGGTCGACATACAGATACGCAGTATTTT.

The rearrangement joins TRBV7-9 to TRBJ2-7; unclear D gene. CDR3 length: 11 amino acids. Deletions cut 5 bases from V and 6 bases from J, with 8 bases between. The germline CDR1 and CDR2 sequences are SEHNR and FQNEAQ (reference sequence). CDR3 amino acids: CASSPSAEQYF. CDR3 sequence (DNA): TGTGCCAGCAGCCCATCCGCCGAGCAGTACTTC.